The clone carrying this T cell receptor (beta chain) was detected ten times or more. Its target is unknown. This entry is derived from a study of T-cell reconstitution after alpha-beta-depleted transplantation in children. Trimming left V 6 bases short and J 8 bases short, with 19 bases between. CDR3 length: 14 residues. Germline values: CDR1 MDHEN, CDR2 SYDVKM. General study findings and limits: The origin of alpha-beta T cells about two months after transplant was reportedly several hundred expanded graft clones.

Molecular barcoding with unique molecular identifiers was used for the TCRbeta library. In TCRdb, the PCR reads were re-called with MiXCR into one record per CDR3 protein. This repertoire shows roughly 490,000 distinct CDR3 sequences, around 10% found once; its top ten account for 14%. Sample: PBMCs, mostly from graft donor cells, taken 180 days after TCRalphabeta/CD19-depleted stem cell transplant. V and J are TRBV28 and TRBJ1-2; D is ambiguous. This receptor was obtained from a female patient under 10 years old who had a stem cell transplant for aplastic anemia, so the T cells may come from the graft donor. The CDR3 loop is CASRGKGPLRGYTF. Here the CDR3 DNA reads TGTGCCAGCAGAGGAAAGGGCCCCCTGCGGGGCTACACCTTC.